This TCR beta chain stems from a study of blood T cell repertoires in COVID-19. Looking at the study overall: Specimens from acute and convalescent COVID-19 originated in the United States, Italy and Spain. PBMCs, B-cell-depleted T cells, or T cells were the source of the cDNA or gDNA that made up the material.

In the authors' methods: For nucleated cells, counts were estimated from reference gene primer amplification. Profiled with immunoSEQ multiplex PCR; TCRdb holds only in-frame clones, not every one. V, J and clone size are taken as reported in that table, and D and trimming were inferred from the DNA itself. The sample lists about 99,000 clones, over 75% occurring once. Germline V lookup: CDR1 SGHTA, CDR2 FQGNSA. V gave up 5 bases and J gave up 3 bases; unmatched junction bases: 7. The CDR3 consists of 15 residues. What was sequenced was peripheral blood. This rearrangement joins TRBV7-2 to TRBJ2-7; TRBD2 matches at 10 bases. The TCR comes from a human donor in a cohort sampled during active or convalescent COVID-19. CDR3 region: CASSPSGGADYEQYF. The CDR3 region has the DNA TGTGCCAGCAGCCCTAGCGGGGGTGCAGACTACGAGCAGTACTTC.